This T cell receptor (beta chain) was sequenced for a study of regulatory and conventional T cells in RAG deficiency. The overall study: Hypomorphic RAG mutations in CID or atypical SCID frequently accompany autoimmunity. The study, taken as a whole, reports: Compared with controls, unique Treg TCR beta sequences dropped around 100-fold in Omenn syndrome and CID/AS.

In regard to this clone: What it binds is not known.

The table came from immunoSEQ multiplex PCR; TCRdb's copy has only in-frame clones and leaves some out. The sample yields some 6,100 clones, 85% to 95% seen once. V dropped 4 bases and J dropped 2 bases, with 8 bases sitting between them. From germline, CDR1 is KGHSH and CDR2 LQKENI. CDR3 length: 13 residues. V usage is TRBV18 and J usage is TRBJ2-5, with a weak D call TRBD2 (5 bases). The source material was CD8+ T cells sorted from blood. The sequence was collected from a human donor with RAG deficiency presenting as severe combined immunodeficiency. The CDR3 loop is CASSLRVQETQYF. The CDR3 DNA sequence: TGTGCCAGCTCACTGAGGGTGCAAGAGACCCAGTACTTC.